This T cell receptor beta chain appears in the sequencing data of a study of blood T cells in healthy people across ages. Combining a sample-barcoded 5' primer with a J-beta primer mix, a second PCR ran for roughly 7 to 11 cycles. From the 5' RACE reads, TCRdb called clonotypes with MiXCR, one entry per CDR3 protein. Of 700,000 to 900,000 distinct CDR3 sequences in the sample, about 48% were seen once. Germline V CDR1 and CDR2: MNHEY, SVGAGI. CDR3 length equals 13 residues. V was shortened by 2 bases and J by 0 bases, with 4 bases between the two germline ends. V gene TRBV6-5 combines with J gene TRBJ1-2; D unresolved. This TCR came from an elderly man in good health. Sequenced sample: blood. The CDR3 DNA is TGTGCCAGCAGTTACCTAGCTAACTATGGCTACACCTTC. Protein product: CASSYLANYGYTF.